This TCR beta chain was observed in a study of identical twins. The germline CDR1 and CDR2 sequences are MNHNS and SASEGT. With V trimmed by 10 bases and J by 3 bases, 4 bases remained unmatched. The CDR3 runs to 13 residues. A universal primer site was created by template switching, with the cDNA bearing unique molecular identifiers. MiXCR, run by TCRdb on the 5' RACE reads, gives a single entry per CDR3 protein. Of about 890,000 distinct CDR3 sequences listed, about 12% are singletons. The sample holds a few counts of this clonotype. These records were also assigned to another study, of yellow fever vaccine responses in identical twins.

The sequence was obtained from a woman aged 18-35 years in good health. Material: PBMCs. This chain links TRBV6-1 with TRBJ2-3; 10 bases line up with TRBD2. The CDR3 nucleotides read TGTGCCATCTGGACTAGCGGAACAGATACGCAGTATTTT. As protein: CAIWTSGTDTQYF.